This T cell receptor beta chain was recorded in a study of blood T cell repertoires in COVID-19 (dated by TCRdb to the early 2020s). For the study in its entirety: Collaborator samples came from the United States, Italy and Spain and covered acute and convalescent phases of COVID-19. The sample metadata nearly always contained a de-identified subject ID, COVID-19 status, age in years and sex. The prospective study material was composed of cDNA or gDNA derived from T cells, B-cell-depleted T cells, or PBMCs. The repertoires were made available in a free public database intended to serve as a resource for research on the immune response to SARS-CoV-2. HLA class I and class II types, where available, came from metadata supplied by the sample provider rather than from assay-based typing. The samples were drawn from two sources: the first 160 participants of the ongoing ImmuneRACE study, and 1,254 subjects contributed by 6 global collaborators. Subjects who had been exposed to COVID-19, were actively infected with it, or had recovered from it provided the deeply sampled blood TCRbeta repertoires that made up the dataset.

Notes on this clone: Which antigen it targets is not known. Base quality data are lacking; no much larger clone is found one base away.

The immunoSEQ Assay, a bias-controlled multiplex PCR, was used to amplify TCRbeta CDR3 regions from genomic DNA. Turning to the authors' computational methods: Nucleated cell counts per sample were estimated from amplification of reference gene primers within the assay. Sequence reads were collapsed and filtered to measure the absolute abundance of every unique TCRbeta CDR3 rearrangement. For each sample, productive Simpson clonality was calculated as the square root of Simpson's diversity index across productive rearrangements. TCRdb's version of the immuneACCESS table is confined to in-frame rearrangements and falls short of the full clone set. An unresolved V gene accounts for under half of the shortfall where checked; the remainder is of unknown origin. Clone size and V and J calls were adopted from that table, with D and trimming inferred from the DNA. In this sample the table shows approximately 140,000 clones, 80% of which occur a single time. The top ten clones comprise over 10% of the sample.

Whole blood was collected in K2EDTA tubes by collaborating institutions according to the institutions' own protocols. For TCRbeta analysis, collaborators shipped samples as frozen whole blood, isolated PBMCs, or DNA extracted from either of those sample types. Overall study results and their limits: The quantity of clinical and demographic metadata differed by source and by participant and was supplied without curation.

Including the terminal cysteine and phenylalanine, the CDR3 comprises 14 residues. The sequence is cut down to CDR3 DNA, 42 bases in frame from base 1. The germline V gene (reference sequence) provides CDR1 PRHDT and CDR2 FYEKMQ. V is pruned by 4 bases and J by 8 bases, leaving 5 bases of the junction without a gene match. This clonotype was obtained from a man in his fifties or sixties with active or convalescent COVID-19. Rearrangement joined TRBV13 to TRBJ2-3; TRBD2 agrees with 11 junctional bases. The sample was peripheral blood. In nucleotides, the sequence is TGTGCCAGCAGCTCTACTAGCGGGAGCGCTACGCAGTATTTT. This sequence encodes CASSSTSGSATQYF.